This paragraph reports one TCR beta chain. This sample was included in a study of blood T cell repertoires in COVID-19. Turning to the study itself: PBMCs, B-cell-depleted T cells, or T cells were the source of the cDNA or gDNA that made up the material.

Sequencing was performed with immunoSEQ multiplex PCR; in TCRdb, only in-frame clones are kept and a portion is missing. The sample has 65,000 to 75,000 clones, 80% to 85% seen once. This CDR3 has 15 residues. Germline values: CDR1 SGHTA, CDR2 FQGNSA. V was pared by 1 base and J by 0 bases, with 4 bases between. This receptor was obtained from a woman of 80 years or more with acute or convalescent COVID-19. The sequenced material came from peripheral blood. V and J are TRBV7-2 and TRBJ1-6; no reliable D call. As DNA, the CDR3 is TGTGCCAGCAGCTTAGGGAGCTCCTATAATTCACCCCTCCACTTT. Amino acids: CASSLGSSYNSPLHF.